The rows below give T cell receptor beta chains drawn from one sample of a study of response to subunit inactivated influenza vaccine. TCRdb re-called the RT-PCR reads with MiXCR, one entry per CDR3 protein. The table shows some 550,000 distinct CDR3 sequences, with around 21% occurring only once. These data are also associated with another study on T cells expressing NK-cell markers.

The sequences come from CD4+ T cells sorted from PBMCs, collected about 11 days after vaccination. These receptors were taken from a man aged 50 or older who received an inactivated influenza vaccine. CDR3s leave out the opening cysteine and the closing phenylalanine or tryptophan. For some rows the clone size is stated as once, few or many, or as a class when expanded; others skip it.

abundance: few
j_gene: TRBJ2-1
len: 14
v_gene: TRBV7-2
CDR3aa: ASSLGASGRYNEQF

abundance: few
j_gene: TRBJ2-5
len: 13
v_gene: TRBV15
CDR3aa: ATSRDLGGRGAQY

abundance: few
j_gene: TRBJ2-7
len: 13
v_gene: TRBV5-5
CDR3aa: ASRFLAGEAYEQY

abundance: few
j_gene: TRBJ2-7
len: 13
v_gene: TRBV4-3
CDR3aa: ASSQVVDRSYEQY

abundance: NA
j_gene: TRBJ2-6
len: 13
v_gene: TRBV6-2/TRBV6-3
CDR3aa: ASSLQGLGANVLT

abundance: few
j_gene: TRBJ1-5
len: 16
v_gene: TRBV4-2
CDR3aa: ASSRALLQNPSNQPQH

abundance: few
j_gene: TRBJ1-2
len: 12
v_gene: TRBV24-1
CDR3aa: ATSDWSGRYGYT

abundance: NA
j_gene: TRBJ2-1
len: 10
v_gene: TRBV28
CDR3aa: ASASPGEEQF

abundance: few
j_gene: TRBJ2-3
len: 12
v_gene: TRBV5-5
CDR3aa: ASSWDSSTDTQY

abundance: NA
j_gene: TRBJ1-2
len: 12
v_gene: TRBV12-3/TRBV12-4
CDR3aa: ASKQGGSLYGYT

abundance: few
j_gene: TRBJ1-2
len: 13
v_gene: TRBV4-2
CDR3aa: ASSQDISQYYGYT

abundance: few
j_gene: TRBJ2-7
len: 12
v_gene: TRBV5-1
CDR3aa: ASSSSGGAPEQY

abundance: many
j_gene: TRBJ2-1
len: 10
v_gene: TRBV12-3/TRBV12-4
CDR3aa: ASSLTSFEQF

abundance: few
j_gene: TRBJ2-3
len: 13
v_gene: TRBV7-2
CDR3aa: ASSPYRTLGDTQY

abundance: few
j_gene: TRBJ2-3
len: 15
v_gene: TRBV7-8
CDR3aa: ASSLDLTSGFTDTQY

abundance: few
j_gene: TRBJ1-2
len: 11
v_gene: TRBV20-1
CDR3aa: SARGTWAYGYT

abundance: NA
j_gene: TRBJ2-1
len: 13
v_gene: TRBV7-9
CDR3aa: ASSWGTGGSGEQF

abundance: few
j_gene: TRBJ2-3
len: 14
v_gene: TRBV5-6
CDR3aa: ASRMSRRQSTDTQY

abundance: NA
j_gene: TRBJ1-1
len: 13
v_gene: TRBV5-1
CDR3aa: ASSLNQGQGTEAF

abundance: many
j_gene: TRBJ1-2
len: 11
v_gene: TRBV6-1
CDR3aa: ASSARGARGYT

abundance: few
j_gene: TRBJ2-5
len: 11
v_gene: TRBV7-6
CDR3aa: ASSLEAGRTQY

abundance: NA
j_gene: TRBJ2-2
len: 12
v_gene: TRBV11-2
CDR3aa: ASSLEGALGELF

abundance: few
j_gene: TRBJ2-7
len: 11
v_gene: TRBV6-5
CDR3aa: ASSYDSSYEQY

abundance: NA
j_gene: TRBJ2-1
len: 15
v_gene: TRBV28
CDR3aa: ASSVSTLRGRRNEQF

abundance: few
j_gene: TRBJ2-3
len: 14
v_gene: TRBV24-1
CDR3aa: ATSGSSGESTDTQY

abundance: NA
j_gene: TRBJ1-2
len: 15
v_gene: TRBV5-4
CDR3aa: ASSPPRGSREGYGYT

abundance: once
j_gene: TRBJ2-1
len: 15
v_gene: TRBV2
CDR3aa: ASSEARGPPLYNEQF

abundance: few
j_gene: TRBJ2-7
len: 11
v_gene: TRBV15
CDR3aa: ATSTGQGDEQY

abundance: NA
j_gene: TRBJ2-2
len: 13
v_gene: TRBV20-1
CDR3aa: SAMARGLSTGELF

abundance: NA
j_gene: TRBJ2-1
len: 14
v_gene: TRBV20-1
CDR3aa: SAPPLRGATYNEQF

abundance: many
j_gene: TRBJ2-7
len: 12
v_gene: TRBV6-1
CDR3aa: ASSRRGLAYEQY

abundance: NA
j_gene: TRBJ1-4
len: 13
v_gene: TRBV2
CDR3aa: ASSDRGPTNEKLF

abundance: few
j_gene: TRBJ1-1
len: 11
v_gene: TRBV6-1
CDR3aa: ASRPTGGAEAF

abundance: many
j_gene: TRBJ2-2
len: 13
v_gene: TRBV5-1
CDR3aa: ASSFDRGGSGELF

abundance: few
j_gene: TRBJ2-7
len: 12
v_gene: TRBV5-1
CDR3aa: ASSLMRGFYEQY

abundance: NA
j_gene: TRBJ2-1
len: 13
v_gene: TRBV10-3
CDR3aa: AISELGGAYNEQF

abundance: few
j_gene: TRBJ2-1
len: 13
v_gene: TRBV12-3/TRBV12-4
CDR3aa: ASIERDRRLNEQF

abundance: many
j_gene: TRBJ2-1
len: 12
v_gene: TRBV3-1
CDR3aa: ASSQGGRGNEQF

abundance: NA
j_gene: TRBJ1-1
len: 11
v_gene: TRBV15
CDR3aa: ATSRGVNAEAF

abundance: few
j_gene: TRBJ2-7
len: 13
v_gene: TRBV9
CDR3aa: ASSVGGTSVHEQY

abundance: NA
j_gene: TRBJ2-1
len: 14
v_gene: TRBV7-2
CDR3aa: ASSLAGTTNYNEQF

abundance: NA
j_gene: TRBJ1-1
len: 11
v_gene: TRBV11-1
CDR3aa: SSSLTGYTEAF

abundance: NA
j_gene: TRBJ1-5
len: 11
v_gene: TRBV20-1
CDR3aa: SATGAGGQPQH

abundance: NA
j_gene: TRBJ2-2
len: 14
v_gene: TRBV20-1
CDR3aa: SATVIDDANTGELF

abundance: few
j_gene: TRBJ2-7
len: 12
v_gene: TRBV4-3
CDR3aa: ASSQDRGVGEQY

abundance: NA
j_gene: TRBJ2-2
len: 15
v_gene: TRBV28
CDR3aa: ASSLDPRDSYTGELF

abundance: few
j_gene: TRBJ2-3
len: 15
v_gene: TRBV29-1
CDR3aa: SVSGTGGLWSTDTQY

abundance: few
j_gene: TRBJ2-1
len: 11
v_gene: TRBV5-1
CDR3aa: ASSFGSSHEQF

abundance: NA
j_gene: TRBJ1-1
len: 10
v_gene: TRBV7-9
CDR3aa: ASSPPVTEAF

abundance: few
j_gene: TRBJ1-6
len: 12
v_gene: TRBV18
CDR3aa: ASSPQIYNSPLH

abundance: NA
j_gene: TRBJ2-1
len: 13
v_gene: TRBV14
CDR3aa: ASSRPGLVYNEQF